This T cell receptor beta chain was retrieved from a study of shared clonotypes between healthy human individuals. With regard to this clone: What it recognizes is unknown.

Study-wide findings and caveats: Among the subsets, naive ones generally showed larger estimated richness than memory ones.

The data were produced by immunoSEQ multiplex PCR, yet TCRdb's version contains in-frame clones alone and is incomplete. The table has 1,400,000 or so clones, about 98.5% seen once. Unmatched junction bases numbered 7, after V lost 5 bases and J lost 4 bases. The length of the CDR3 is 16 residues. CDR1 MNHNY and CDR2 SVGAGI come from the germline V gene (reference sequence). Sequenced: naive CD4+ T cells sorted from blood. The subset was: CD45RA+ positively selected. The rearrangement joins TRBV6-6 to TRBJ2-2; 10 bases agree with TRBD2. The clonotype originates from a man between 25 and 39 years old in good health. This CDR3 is CASSILAGASTGELFF. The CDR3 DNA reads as TGTGCCAGCAGTATTCTAGCGGGAGCCTCCACCGGGGAGCTGTTTTTT.